This TCR beta chain comes out of a study of blood T cell repertoires in COVID-19. As for the study in general: Sites in the United States, Italy and Spain provided acute and convalescent COVID-19 samples. PBMCs, B-cell-depleted T cells, or T cells provided the cDNA or gDNA that made up the material.

The ends were cut back, 5 bases at V and 0 bases at J, with 7 bases in the middle. CDR1 and CDR2 (germline): SGHTA, FQGNSA. There are 13 residues in the CDR3. Methods used by the authors: Amplified reference gene primers provided the basis for estimating nucleated cell counts. Assay used: immunoSEQ multiplex PCR; TCRdb lists only in-frame clones, some missing. The V and J calls and clone size are taken from that table; D and trimming were inferred from the DNA. The sample gives around 83,000 clones, 75% to 90% of which show up once; about 15% is in the top ten. The source material was peripheral blood. This chain uses TRBV7-2 with TRBJ1-1; D gene uncertain. This TCR came from a man aged 70 or older with active or convalescent COVID-19. CDR3 bases: TGTGCCAGCAGCATCGTTTTGAACACTGAAGCTTTCTTT. It yields the protein CASSIVLNTEAFF.